This T cell receptor (beta chain) was recorded in a study of blood T cells in healthy people across ages. Findings and caveats of the study: A strong correlation was found between TCR beta diversity and the percentage of naive T cells.

The table lists this clonotype with a few counts. Its specificity is not known. Together with a sample-barcoded 5' primer, a J-beta primer mix was included in a second PCR lasting about 7 to 11 cycles. TCRdb analysed the 5' RACE reads with MiXCR anew, one entry per CDR3 protein. The sample holds around 1,900,000 distinct CDR3 sequences; about two fifths are singletons and the top ten take under 25%. The CDR3 covers 13 residues. V gave up 6 bases and J gave up 1 base, with 12 bases separating them. Germline CDR1 is SQVTM and CDR2 is ANQGSEA. This chain links TRBV29-1 with TRBJ1-1; a weak D match, TRBD1 (6 bases). This TCR derives from a human donor in good health. Sequencing was carried out using blood. Here the CDR3 DNA reads TGCAGCGTAAACAGGGAGAGGAACACTGAAGCTTTCTTT. As protein: CSVNRERNTEAFF.